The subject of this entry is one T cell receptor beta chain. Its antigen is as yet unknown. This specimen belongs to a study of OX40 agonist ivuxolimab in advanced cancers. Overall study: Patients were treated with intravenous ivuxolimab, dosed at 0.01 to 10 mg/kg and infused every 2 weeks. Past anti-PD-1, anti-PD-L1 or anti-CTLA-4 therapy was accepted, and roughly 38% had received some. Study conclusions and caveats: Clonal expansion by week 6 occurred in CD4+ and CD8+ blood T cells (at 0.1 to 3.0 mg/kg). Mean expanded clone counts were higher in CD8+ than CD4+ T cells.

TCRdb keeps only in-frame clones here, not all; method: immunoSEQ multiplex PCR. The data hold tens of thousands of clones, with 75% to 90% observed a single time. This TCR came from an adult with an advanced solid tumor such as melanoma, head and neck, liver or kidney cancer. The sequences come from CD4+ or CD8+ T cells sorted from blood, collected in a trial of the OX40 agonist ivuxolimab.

This chain's CDR3 is CASSYSGQYTEAFF. DNA for the CDR3: TGTGCCAGCAGTTACTCGGGACAGTACACTGAAGCTTTCTTT. The chain uses TRBV6-6 and TRBJ1-1; 7 bases are a match to TRBD1. V lost 0 bases to trimming and J lost 3 bases; unmatched junction nucleotides: 1. This CDR3 is built from 14 residues. The germline CDR1 and CDR2 sequences are MNHNY and SVGAGI (reference sequence).